One and the same sample provided the 25 T cell receptor beta chains below, sequenced in a study of glioma-infiltrating T cells. TCR alpha and beta CDR3 regions were amplified from RNA using iRepertoire nested multiplex PCR. TCRdb analysed the multiplex PCR reads with MiXCR anew, one entry per CDR3 protein. Of fewer than 500,000 distinct CDR3 sequences detected, 41% appear once; the ten largest clones hold around 13%. The specimen was glioma tissue, nonneoplastic brain tissue, or PBMCs (not recorded which). The receptors here all came from a human donor with low-grade glioma or glioblastoma, undergoing nonglioma brain surgery, or in good health (not recorded which).

V and J are TRBV29-1 and TRBJ1-1, with a tentative D call TRBD1 (6 bases). The CDR3 loop spans 13 amino acids. Trimming stripped 8 bases from V and 6 bases from J, with 19 bases between. Germline CDR1 is SQVTM and CDR2 is ANQGSEA. In DNA, the CDR3 is TGCAGCTACAGGGCCAGGGGATCGGCTGAAGCTTTCTTT. It codes for CSYRARGSAEAFF.

On this clonotype itself: A read error may explain this, as a much larger clone is one base away. V usage is TRBV6-2 or TRBV6-3 and J usage is TRBJ2-1; tentatively, D is TRBD1 or TRBD2 (5 bases each). The CDR3 totals 14 residues. Germline V gene lookup returns CDR1 MNHEY and CDR2 SVGEGT. This chain's CDR3 is CASSETGTYNERFF. The CDR3 region has the DNA TGTGCCAGCAGCGAAACCGGGACCTACAATGAGCGGTTCTTC.

CDR3 loop: CASSPRSSYNSPLHF. For the CDR3, the DNA is TGTGCCAGCAGCCCTAGGAGCTCCTATAATTCACCCCTCCACTTT. This chain uses TRBV7-2 with TRBJ1-6; D remains ambiguous. CDR1 and CDR2 (germline): SGHTA, FQGNSA. V lost 5 bases, J lost 0 bases, and 8 bases lay in between. There are 15 residues in the CDR3.

Ten or more counts support this clonotype. This sequence joins TRBV20-1 and TRBJ1-5; 7 nucleotides line up with TRBD1. The V gene end was trimmed by 6 bases and the J gene end by 0 bases; junction bases not matched to a gene: 14. The germline V gene has CDR1 DFQATT and CDR2 SNEGSKA (reference sequence). CDR3 length equals 17 residues. The DNA of the CDR3 is TGCAGTGCACCTGACAGGGAAAGGAGTTATAGCAATCAGCCCCAGCATTTT. This gives the protein CSAPDRERSYSNQPQHF.

This clonotype was seen at least ten times. The V call is TRBV28, the J call TRBJ1-2; D is undetermined. CDR3 length: 13 amino acids. V was clipped by 1 base and J by 8 bases, with 11 bases between them. Germline values: CDR1 MDHEN, CDR2 SYDVKM. CDR3 in DNA: TGTGCCAGCAGTTTATCTCCGAGTTTGGGCTACACCTTC. Translating gives CASSLSPSLGYTF.

J is TRBJ2-5 and V is TRBV2; 13 bases align to TRBD2. Germline assignment: CDR1 SNHLY and CDR2 FYNNEI. The length of the CDR3 is 18 residues. J was trimmed by 5 bases and V by 0 bases; bases with no gene match: 9. The CDR3 here is CASSEALRLAGGHETQYF. Written as DNA, the CDR3 is TGTGCCAGCAGTGAAGCGCTTCGACTAGCGGGAGGTCATGAGACCCAGTACTTC.

This clonotype occurred a few times. The chain has TRBV28 and TRBJ2-7, with D tentatively TRBD1 or TRBD2 (5 bases each). V was trimmed by 3 bases and J by 0 bases, leaving 9 bases between them. This CDR3 is 14 amino acids long. Germline lookup yields CDR1 MDHEN and CDR2 SYDVKM. CDR3 DNA sequence: TGTGCCAGCAGTTTCTGGGGGATCTCCTACGAGCAGTACTTC. It specifies CASSFWGISYEQYF.

This clonotype was observed at least ten times. This chain joins TRBV15 and TRBJ2-3; 8 bases are shared with TRBD2. J lost 6 bases, V lost 0 bases, and 14 bases had no gene match. The CDR3 length is 18 residues. Germline V lookup: CDR1 LNHNV, CDR2 YYDKDF (reference sequence). Here the CDR3 reads CATSREPLNREGLDTQYF. CDR3 DNA: TGTGCCACCAGCAGAGAGCCCCTTAATCGGGAGGGCCTTGATACGCAGTATTTT.

Concerning this clonotype: The junction differs from germline at one of its ends, possibly a read error. The V gene is TRBV27, the J gene TRBJ1-6; D is unresolved. This CDR3 is built from 12 residues. CDR1 is MNHEY, CDR2 SMNVEV, per germline (reference sequence). CDR3 coding DNA: TGTGCCTGCAGTTTCCGGGAGTCACCCCTCCACTTT. It specifies CACSFRESPLHF.

Regarding this clonotype: One junction end disagrees with the germline gene, perhaps due to a read error. The chain couples TRBV15 to TRBJ1-1; D unresolved. Germline CDR1 is LNHNV and CDR2 is YYDKDF (reference sequence). CDR3 size: 15 residues. CDR3 residues: CATSREMSLNTEAVF. In DNA, the CDR3 is TGTGCCACCAGCAGAGAAATGTCTTTGAACACTGAAGCTGTCTTT.

Concerning this clonotype: A much larger clonotype is one base distant, so this may be a read error. CDR3 amino acids: CASSPRVGNEQFF. CDR3 DNA: TGTGCCAGCAGCCCTCGCGTGGGCAATGAGCAGTTCTTC. The chain uses TRBV27 and TRBJ2-1; D gene uncertain. Germline CDR1 is MNHEY and CDR2 is SMNVEV (reference sequence). The CDR3 has 13 residues. V lost 6 bases and J lost 6, with 12 bases in between.

The chain carries TRBV20-1 and TRBJ2-3, with D hard to call. CDR3 length: 13 residues. In germline, CDR1 is DFQATT, CDR2 SNEGSKA (reference sequence). The ends were cut back, 3 bases at V and 6 bases at J, with 13 bases in the middle. The CDR3 bases are TGCAGTGCTAGTTGGCTCGTCTCTGATACGCAGTATTTT. This translates into CSASWLVSDTQYF.

There are a few counts of this clonotype. The chain couples TRBV6-1 to TRBJ1-1; 11 bases are shared with TRBD1. Germline lookup yields CDR1 MNHNS and CDR2 SASEGT. The J segment lost 5 bases and the V segment lost 5 bases, leaving 13 bases of the junction unmatched. This CDR3 is built from 17 residues. CDR3 loop: CASSFPDRGRGETEAFF. CDR3 in DNA: TGTGCCAGCAGTTTCCCGGACAGGGGGCGCGGGGAAACTGAAGCTTTCTTT.

This clonotype was seen a handful of times. This chain joins TRBV28 and TRBJ2-7; a weak D match, TRBD2 (6 bases). The germline V and J ends were trimmed by 10 bases and 5 bases, with 24 bases remaining between them. The CDR3 spans 15 residues. Germline V gene sequence: CDR1 MDHEN, CDR2 SYDVKM. In nucleotides, the CDR3 is TGTGCCATCCTGGCCGATCTAGCGAACCTGGACGAGCAGTACTTC. Translation gives CAILADLANLDEQYF.

This chain links TRBV27 with TRBJ2-3; 11 bases fit TRBD1. The CDR3 consists of 17 residues. Germline trimming cut 5 bases from V and 4 bases from J; bases unmatched to any gene: 11. Germline CDR1 is MNHEY and CDR2 is SMNVEV (reference sequence). The CDR3 sequence: CASSVTGPGQGADTQYF. In nucleotides, the CDR3 is TGTGCCAGCAGTGTCACCGGCCCGGGACAGGGGGCAGATACGCAGTATTTT.

The chain has TRBV4-3 and TRBJ2-5; D gene unclear. The DNA end is more similar to TRBJ2-1, so the J call may be wrong. Germline CDR1 is LGHNA and CDR2 is YSLEER. This CDR3 is 15 amino acids long. The CDR3 sequence: CASSQLRLSYNEQFF. For the CDR3, the DNA is TGCGCCAGCAGCCAACTCAGACTGTCCTACAATGAGCAGTTCTTC.

This clonotype was seen a few times. The chain links TRBV12-3 or TRBV12-4 to TRBJ1-5, with 7 bases identical to TRBD1. V lost 6 bases and J lost 4; bases outside the gene matches: 3. There are 13 residues in the CDR3. The CDR3 region has the DNA TGTGCCAGCAGCCCGGGACAGAATCAGCCCCAGCATTTT. Amino acids: CASSPGQNQPQHF.

In the case of this clonotype: No conserved phenylalanine or tryptophan ends this CDR3, so it is likely a read error. The chain links TRBV28 to TRBJ2-1, with D possibly TRBD2 on 6 matching bases. Germline CDR1 reads MDHEN; CDR2 reads SYDVKM. Trimming took 5 bases from V and 1 from J, leaving 15 bases between them. The CDR3 loop spans 16 amino acids. CDR3: CASSPTNGGSYNEQFL. Here the CDR3 DNA reads TGTGCCAGCAGTCCCACTAATGGGGGGTCCTACAATGAGCAGTTCCTC.

V usage is TRBV20-1 and J usage is TRBJ2-5; a weak D match, TRBD1 (5 bases). CDR1 is DFQATT and CDR2 is SNEGSKA in the germline V gene (reference sequence). Trimming shortened V by 5 bases and J by 4 bases, and 11 bases separated the two germline ends. This CDR3 is built from 12 residues. CDR3 amino acids: CSAQGNRETQYF. The DNA of the CDR3 is TGCAGTGCTCAGGGAAACCGAGAGACCCAGTACTTC.

About this clonotype: This CDR3 is missing its conserved last phenylalanine or tryptophan, likely due to a read error. This chain links TRBV7-2 with TRBJ2-3; D may be TRBD1 (6 bases). This CDR3 has 13 residues. The V and J ends lost 5 bases and 7 bases respectively, with 13 bases between them. Germline V lookup: CDR1 SGHTA, CDR2 FQGNSA. The CDR3 sequence is CASSSWGQYTQYS. The CDR3 bases are TGTGCCAGCAGCAGCTGGGGACAATATACGCAGTATTCT.

About this clonotype: It may be a read error: a sequence one base away is much more abundant. This chain links TRBV20-1 with TRBJ2-7; D tentatively reads TRBD1 or TRBD2 (6 bases each). Germline CDR1 DFQATT, CDR2 SNEGSKA (reference sequence). This CDR3 region has 12 residues. V was cut by 7 bases and J by 5 bases, with 15 bases left in between. This CDR3 is CSVYGGGHEQYF. In DNA form, the CDR3 reads TGCAGTGTTTACGGTGGGGGGCACGAGCAGTACTTC.

As to this clonotype: A much larger clone lies one base from this, so it may be a read error. The chain employs TRBV7-3 and TRBJ2-1, with 9 bases that match TRBD1. Trimming cost V 6 bases and J 10 bases; bases outside gene matches: 10. CDR3 size: 14 residues. Per germline, CDR1 SGHTA and CDR2 FQGTGA. CDR3 sequence: CASRSTGGLYEQFF. The DNA of the CDR3 is TGTGCCAGCAGGTCGACAGGGGGGCTCTACGAGCAGTTCTTC.

This clonotype turned up a few times. The chain links TRBV7-3 to TRBJ2-3, with D unclear. The length of the CDR3 is 15 residues. Germline values: CDR1 SGHTA, CDR2 FQGTGA. V was cut by 3 bases and J by 0 bases, with 10 bases left in between. DNA for the CDR3: TGTGCCAGCAGCTTGGCTGACCCTAGCACAGATACGCAGTATTTT. Translation: CASSLADPSTDTQYF.

This clonotype showed up many times. The rearrangement uses TRBV6-2 or TRBV6-3 and TRBJ2-5; 10 bases are shared with TRBD2. The CDR3 is 15 residues long. V gave up 4 bases and J gave up 4 bases; unmatched junction bases: 6. Germline loops: CDR1 MNHEY, CDR2 SVGEGT. The CDR3 DNA is TGTGCCAGCAGTTCCCTAGCGGGAGTTGGAGAGACCCAGTACTTC. Translation gives CASSSLAGVGETQYF.

This clonotype was counted many times. The gene calls are TRBV27 and TRBJ2-3; TRBD1 matches 10 bases. V lost 4 bases, J lost 1 base, and 11 bases stayed unmatched. Germline loops: CDR1 MNHEY, CDR2 SMNVEV (reference sequence). This CDR3 has 18 residues. The DNA of the CDR3 is TGTGCCAGCAGTTCCACTCCCCCGGGACAGGGGCGCACAGATACGCAGTATTTT. Its translation is CASSSTPPGQGRTDTQYF.